The 29 T cell receptor beta chains listed next were all sequenced from one sample in a study of T cells in Graves' hyperthyroidism and ophthalmopathy. TCR beta CDR3 regions were amplified from RNA. HTBI primers were used for first-round RT-PCR of the TCR CDR3. TCRdb passed the multiplex PCR reads through MiXCR, listing each CDR3 protein once. The sample has about 360,000 distinct CDR3 sequences, roughly 13% seen once. Sequencing was done on a sample of blood. The receptors were gathered from a woman younger than 30 with Graves' hyperthyroidism.

The chain combines TRBV4-2 with TRBJ2-1; tentatively, D is TRBD1 (6 bases). This CDR3 comprises 13 residues. In germline, CDR1 is LGHNA, CDR2 YNFKEQ. Trimming removed 3 bases from V and 9 bases from J, with 12 bases in between. This CDR3 is CASSQDLDSEQFF. As DNA, the CDR3 is TGTGCCAGCAGCCAGGATTTGGACAGTGAGCAGTTCTTC.

The CDR3 DNA is TGTGCCAGCAGCGTAGGACAGGGTAATTCACCCCTCCACTTT. Its translation: CASSVGQGNSPLHF. The V gene is TRBV9, the J gene TRBJ1-6; 7 bases map to TRBD1. V was clipped by 0 bases and J by 6 bases; unmatched bases: 0. The germline V gene has CDR1 SGDLS and CDR2 YYNGEE. The CDR3 has 14 amino acids.

The chain combines TRBV28 with TRBJ1-2; 7 nucleotides align to TRBD1. The germline CDR1 and CDR2 sequences are MDHEN and SYDVKM. CDR3 length equals 15 residues. Trimming at V came to 5 bases and at J to 5 bases, leaving 11 bases not matched to a gene. CDR3 in amino acids: CASSVNRGRGYGYTF. The CDR3 DNA reads as TGTGCCAGCAGTGTTAACAGGGGCAGGGGATATGGCTACACCTTC.

This clonotype was counted many times. The rearrangement joins TRBV27 to TRBJ1-2; D is unclear. The CDR3 loop spans 14 amino acids. Germline V gives CDR1 MNHEY, CDR2 SMNVEV (reference sequence). Trimming took off 5 bases at V and 5 bases at J, with 15 bases between the two ends. The CDR3 reads CASSPAVTVYGYTF. DNA for the CDR3: TGTGCCAGCAGTCCCGCGGTAACGGTGTATGGCTACACCTTC.

There are many counts of this clonotype. V usage is TRBV10-3 and J usage is TRBJ1-2, with a possible D match to TRBD1 (6 bases). Trimming pared 7 bases from V and 8 bases from J, leaving 14 bases between. Germline CDR1 and CDR2: ENHRY and SYGVKD. CDR3 length: 12 amino acids. The DNA of the CDR3 is TGTGCCATCACTTCAGCTGGGGGCGGCTACACCTTC. It specifies CAITSAGGGYTF.

This clonotype has a count of ten or more. This sequence joins TRBV12-3 or TRBV12-4 and TRBJ2-2; D is perhaps TRBD2 (6 bases). The CDR3 runs 14 residues. V was pared by 7 bases and J by 4 bases, with 13 bases between. CDR3: CASTSAGPTGELFF. The CDR3 bases are TGTGCCAGCACTTCGGCGGGGCCCACCGGGGAGCTGTTTTTT.

This clonotype has a count of ten or more. The V gene is TRBV3-1, the J gene TRBJ2-5; D is unclear. V was pared by 1 base and J by 2 bases, with 11 bases between. Germline-derived CDR1 and CDR2 are LGHDT and YNNKEL (reference sequence). This CDR3 has 15 residues. CDR3 protein: CASSQAWWLQETQYF. CDR3 DNA sequence: TGTGCCAGCAGCCAAGCATGGTGGCTACAAGAGACCCAGTACTTC.

This clonotype was counted at least ten times. The chain carries TRBV20-1 and TRBJ2-1, with a weak D call TRBD2 (6 bases). The V and J ends lost 1 base and 9 bases respectively, with 25 bases between them. This CDR3 has 17 residues. CDR1 is DFQATT and CDR2 is SNEGSKA in the germline V gene (reference sequence). The chain's CDR3 is CSARVTSGQAGSGEQFF. The CDR3 bases are TGCAGTGCTAGAGTCACGTCGGGCCAGGCGGGGTCAGGTGAGCAGTTCTTC.

There are many counts of this clonotype. The chain carries TRBV30 and TRBJ2-5; perhaps TRBD1 as D (5 bases). Looked up from germline, CDR1 is GTSNPN and CDR2 is SVGIG (reference sequence). V lost 1 base and J lost 1, with 7 bases in between. There are 13 residues in the CDR3. The CDR3 region is CAWSGGSQETQYF. CDR3 DNA: TGTGCCTGGAGTGGGGGCAGCCAAGAGACCCAGTACTTC.

This clonotype was detected ten times or more. This sequence joins TRBV7-2 and TRBJ1-5, with D possibly TRBD1 on 6 matching bases. Germline CDR1 is SGHTA and CDR2 is FQGNSA. The CDR3 loop spans 14 amino acids. V was pared by 4 bases and J by 4 bases, with 11 bases between. CDR3 DNA sequence: TGTGCCAGCAGCTCCACAGGGAATAATCAGCCCCAGCATTTT. Translating gives CASSSTGNNQPQHF.

The table lists this clonotype with many counts. Here the CDR3 reads CASSVEGGGPLEQYF. CDR3 in DNA: TGTGCCAGCAGCGTAGAGGGCGGGGGGCCCTTGGAGCAGTACTTC. J is TRBJ2-7 and V is TRBV9, with 8 bases identical to TRBD2. The germline CDR1 and CDR2 sequences are SGDLS and YYNGEE. The V segment lost 0 bases and the J segment 7 bases; nucleotides outside the gene matches: 9. This CDR3 contains 15 residues.

The V gene is TRBV14, the J gene TRBJ2-3, with D perhaps matching TRBD2 (5 bases). The V end was cut by 0 bases, the J end by 6 bases, with 13 bases between. The CDR3 contains 15 residues. The germline V gene encodes CDR1 SGHDN and CDR2 FVKESK. In nucleotides, the CDR3 is TGTGCCAGCAGCCAAGAGTGGAGTAGCGTGGATACGCAGTATTTT. This codes for CASSQEWSSVDTQYF.

This clonotype was detected ten times or more. V gene TRBV18 combines with J gene TRBJ2-1; a possible D gene is TRBD1 (6 bases). The CDR3 sequence is 15 residues long. The V gene lost 3 bases and the J gene lost 6 bases, with 15 bases spanning the gap. The germline V gene has CDR1 KGHSH and CDR2 LQKENI. This chain's CDR3 is CASSPLRQGLNEQFF. CDR3 bases: TGTGCCAGCTCACCGTTAAGGCAGGGGCTCAATGAGCAGTTCTTC. The full variable domain, with the rest looked up from reference TRBV18 and TRBJ2-1, is NAGVMQNPRHLVRRRGQEARLRCSPMKGHSHVYWYRQLPEEGLKFMVYLQKENIIDESGMPKERFSAEFPKEGPSILRIQQVVRGDSAAYFCASSPLRQGLNEQFFGPGTRLTVL.

Notes on this clonotype: A much larger clone lies a single base off, so this may be a read error. The chain joins TRBV5-5 to TRBJ2-7, with TRBD2 identical over 8 bases. From germline, CDR1 is SGHKS and CDR2 YYEKEE (reference sequence). The CDR3 is 14 amino acids. The CDR3 sequence: CVSSQDLAGGEQYF. The CDR3 nucleotides read TGTGTCAGCAGCCAAGATCTAGCGGGTGGCGAGCAGTACTTC.

The chain uses TRBV6-5 and TRBJ1-1; D ambiguous. Germline-derived CDR1 and CDR2 are MNHEY and SVGAGI. V lost 0 bases to trimming and J lost 7 bases, with 12 bases between them. CDR3 size: 14 residues. CDR3 protein: CASSYSIGSVEAFF. CDR3 DNA sequence: TGTGCCAGCAGTTACTCGATTGGGTCGGTTGAAGCTTTCTTT.

This chain uses TRBV4-2 with TRBJ2-2, with a tentative D call TRBD2 (6 bases). V shed 3 bases and J shed 5 bases, with 19 bases lying between them. The CDR3 contains 17 residues. Looked up from germline, CDR1 is LGHNA and CDR2 is YNFKEQ. The CDR3 loop reads CASSQIPWDSTTGELFF. The CDR3 DNA sequence: TGTGCCAGCAGCCAGATTCCCTGGGACTCTACGACCGGGGAGCTGTTTTTT.

Regarding this clonotype: A much larger clone is a single base away; this may be a read error. This chain links TRBV11-2 with TRBJ2-2; TRBD1 agrees at 9 bases. This CDR3 has 15 residues. The germline V gene has CDR1 SGHAT and CDR2 FQNNGV. With V trimmed by 4 bases and J by 10 bases, 10 bases remained unmatched. CDR3 sequence: CASSSWDRVGEELFF. The CDR3 DNA reads TGTGCCAGCAGCTCGTGGGACAGGGTCGGAGAGGAGCTGTTTTTT.

The table lists this clonotype with a few counts. The chain combines TRBV19 with TRBJ1-1; D unclear. Trimming left V 3 bases short and J 7 bases short, with 12 bases between. The CDR3 is 13 amino acids. Germline assignment: CDR1 LNHDA and CDR2 SQIVND (reference sequence). In DNA, the CDR3 is TGTGCCAGTAGTATGAGAAAAATTGATGAAGCTTTCTTT. Translated: CASSMRKIDEAFF.

Comment on this clonotype: One end of the junction is discordant with germline, which a read error may explain. The genes are TRBV2 and TRBJ2-1; D not resolved. The length of the CDR3 is 12 residues. Germline lookup yields CDR1 SNHLY and CDR2 FYNNEI. CDR3: CASRGNNNEQLF. The CDR3 bases are TGTGCCAGCAGGGGGAATAACAATGAGCAGCTCTTC.

V gene TRBV6-2 or TRBV6-3 combines with J gene TRBJ1-1, with no clear D. CDR3 size: 15 residues. CDR1 is MNHEY, CDR2 SVGEGT, per germline. Trimming took off 0 bases at V and 1 base at J, with 9 bases between the two ends. The CDR3 DNA follows: TGTGCCAGCAGTTACTCGCCAGGCACGAACACTGAAGCTTTCTTT. Amino acid sequence: CASSYSPGTNTEAFF.

This clonotype occurred many times. The CDR3 reads CASSIEGGAHYEQYF. Here the CDR3 DNA reads TGTGCCAGTAGTATTGAAGGAGGGGCACATTACGAGCAGTACTTC. The rearrangement uses TRBV19 and TRBJ2-7; tentatively, D is TRBD2 (6 bases). Germline V gives CDR1 LNHDA, CDR2 SQIVND (reference sequence). This CDR3 has 15 residues. Trimming cost V 3 bases and J 4 bases, with 16 bases left between them.

This clonotype came up many times. The V and J genes are TRBV29-1 and TRBJ2-7, with 13 bases fitting TRBD2. The CDR3 sequence is 14 residues long. The V and J ends lost 7 bases and 4 bases, in that order; junction bases with no gene match: 7. The germline CDR1 and CDR2 sequences are SQVTM and ANQGSEA. This CDR3 is CSARTSGSGYEQYF. CDR3 nucleotide sequence: TGCAGCGCCAGGACTAGCGGGAGCGGTTACGAGCAGTACTTC.

This clonotype was observed many times. The rearrangement uses TRBV28 and TRBJ2-7; 7 bases map to TRBD1. This CDR3 spans 15 amino acids. Germline CDR1 reads MDHEN; CDR2 reads SYDVKM. Trimming took 2 bases from V and 3 from J; bases not matched to a gene: 7. CDR3 sequence reads: CASSLKGQIFYEQYF. CDR3 bases: TGTGCCAGCAGTTTAAAGGGACAGATATTCTACGAGCAGTACTTC.

This clonotype was recorded many times. The V gene is TRBV27, the J gene TRBJ2-1, with 8 positions matching TRBD1. V shed 2 bases and J 2 bases; nucleotides not matched to a gene: 8. This CDR3 is built from 17 residues. Germline V gives CDR1 MNHEY, CDR2 SMNVEV (reference sequence). In DNA, the CDR3 is TGTGCCAGCAGTTTACGGCAGGGGGCTATCGCCTACAATGAGCAGTTCTTC. It specifies CASSLRQGAIAYNEQFF.

Comments on this clonotype: This sequence may be a read error, since a much larger clone differs from it by one base. DNA for the CDR3: TGTGCCTGGGGTGACGGAGGTGAGCAGTTCTTC. As protein: CAWGDGGEQFF. The chain links TRBV30 to TRBJ2-1, with D possibly being TRBD2 (5 bases). CDR1 is GTSNPN, CDR2 SVGIG, per germline (reference sequence). V dropped 5 bases and J dropped 9 bases, with 11 bases sitting between them. The length of the CDR3 is 11 residues.

This clonotype was counted at least ten times. The chain uses TRBV4-1 and TRBJ2-1; D is ambiguous. Trimming removed 0 bases at V and 3 bases at J, with 9 bases between. CDR1 is MGHRA and CDR2 is YSYEKL in the germline V gene. The CDR3 contains 15 residues. CDR3 sequence reads: CASSQEGSRYNEQFF. In nucleotides, the CDR3 is TGCGCCAGCAGCCAAGAAGGTTCCCGCTACAATGAGCAGTTCTTC.

This clonotype was counted ten times or more. V gene TRBV28 combines with J gene TRBJ2-3, with D possibly matching TRBD2 (7 bases). CDR1 is MDHEN and CDR2 is SYDVKM in the germline V gene. V was pared by 8 bases and J by 2 bases, with 17 bases between. The CDR3 totals 15 residues. The CDR3 region is CASSRGGDHTDTQYF. The CDR3 bases are TGTGCCAGCTCGAGAGGGGGGGATCACACAGATACGCAGTATTTT.

Only a few counts were recorded for this clonotype. This chain joins TRBV7-6 and TRBJ2-1; maybe TRBD2 (6 bases). V gave up 1 base and J gave up 9 bases, with 10 bases separating them. The CDR3 contains 13 residues. Per the germline V gene, CDR1 is SGHVS and CDR2 is FNYEAQ. The CDR3 protein is CASSLVGGIEQFF. The CDR3 DNA is TGTGCCAGCAGCTTAGTGGGAGGAATTGAGCAGTTCTTC.

The chain is built from TRBV29-1 and TRBJ2-7, with 7 bases lining up with TRBD2. The V and J ends lost 0 bases and 3 bases, in that order; junction bases with no gene match: 2. The CDR3 consists of 13 residues. Germline V gene lookup returns CDR1 SQVTM and CDR2 ANQGSEA. The CDR3 region is CSVEDREGYEQYF. DNA of the CDR3: TGCAGCGTTGAAGACAGGGAGGGCTACGAGCAGTACTTC.